This T cell receptor beta chain was profiled in a study of blood T cell repertoires in COVID-19. Germline V gives CDR1 ENHRY, CDR2 SYGVKD. This CDR3 has 16 amino acids. The V end lost 4 bases, the J end lost 4 bases, and 16 bases lay between the germline ends. Categorization into cohorts depended on clinical history that participants reported. The repertoire was sequenced with immunoSEQ multiplex PCR; TCRdb's copy has only in-frame clones and lacks some. Among 250,000 to 350,000 clones listed, 92% were seen once. The receptor's source is a woman in her twenties or thirties who had recovered from COVID-19. The sequenced sample consisted of PBMCs or T cells enriched from blood (not recorded which). J is TRBJ2-2 and V is TRBV10-3; D is perhaps TRBD1 (6 bases). CDR3: CAISGQVGRGTGELFF. The CDR3 DNA reads TGTGCCATCAGTGGACAGGTCGGAAGAGGCACCGGGGAGCTGTTTTTT.